The clone carrying this TCR delta chain was found a few times. A read error may be the cause here, since a much bigger clone is one base away. The sample belongs to a study of gamma-delta chains in newborns, infants, children. About the study: Microbial exposure reportedly drives polyclonal innate γδ T cell expansion after birth.

TCRdb called clones from the reads again using CATT. The sample shows some 3,900 delta-chain clones, roughly 3.9% of them seen only once. Trimming took 0 bases from V and 2 from J; bases not matched to a gene: 7. The CDR3 contains 17 residues. CDR1 GEAIGNYY and CDR2 EKD come from the germline V gene. Input material: blood. The rearrangement joins TRDV2 to TRDJ1; 11 bases fit TRDD3. This TCR derives from a child who was a newborn, infant or young child, either healthy, febrile or measles-vaccinated (not recorded which). The CDR3, as DNA: TGTGCCTGTGACACCCCAGTGGGGGATACGCGTACCGATAAACTCATCTTT. It codes for CACDTPVGDTRTDKLIF.